This T cell receptor (beta chain) was recorded in a study of blood T cell repertoires in COVID-19. Turning to the study itself: Acute and convalescent COVID-19 samples came from the United States, Italy and Spain. T cells, B-cell-depleted T cells, or PBMCs supplied cDNA or gDNA.

Seattle participants joined during active infection and were tracked over time. The length of the CDR3 is 18 residues. CDR1 MNHEY and CDR2 SVGEGT come from the germline V gene. Trimming at V came to 0 bases and at J to 0 bases, leaving 6 bases not matched to a gene. Under the authors' procedure: It was from reference gene primer amplification that nucleated cell counts were estimated. The repertoire was sequenced with immunoSEQ multiplex PCR; TCRdb's copy has only in-frame clones and lacks some. The V and J calls and clone size are taken from that table; D and trimming were inferred from the DNA. The sample has 170,000 or so clones; about 86% are singletons.

The specimen was peripheral blood. This sequence joins TRBV6-2 or TRBV6-3 and TRBJ2-1, with 9 bases matching TRBD2. This clonotype was sampled from a woman between 65 and 79 years old with COVID-19, enrolled during active disease. CDR3 protein: CASSYSRLAETSYNEQFF. The CDR3 DNA reads TGTGCCAGCAGTTACTCACGACTAGCGGAGACCTCCTACAATGAGCAGTTCTTC.